The clone carrying this T cell receptor (beta chain) was observed at least ten times. As yet, its antigen is unknown. Trimming at V came to 2 bases and at J to 6 bases, leaving 8 bases not matched to a gene. Germline assignment: CDR1 SQVTM and CDR2 ANQGSEA. The CDR3 covers 14 residues. RNA transcripts served as template for amplifying TCR beta CDR3 sequences. RT-PCR in the first round used HTBI primers; a second-round multiplex PCR followed. Via MiXCR, TCRdb re-called the multiplex PCR reads, giving one row per CDR3 protein. The sample shows about 400,000 distinct CDR3 sequences, roughly 18% of them seen only once. In donors with ophthalmopathy, activity was moderate-to-severe, with CAS ≥3, NOSPECS ≥4 and duration under 3 months. PBMCs were isolated by Ficoll-Paque density gradient centrifugation, using around 10 ml of fresh peripheral blood as the starting material. These data are taken from a study of Graves' ophthalmopathy and Graves' hyperthyroidism.

Study-wide results and caveats: In blood, most expanded thyroid clonotypes above 0.001 frequency were also detected.

The sequence came from a woman aged 18-29 years with Graves' ophthalmopathy. Sequenced: peripheral blood. The chain joins TRBV29-1 to TRBJ2-7; 9 bases match TRBD1. The DNA of the CDR3 is TGCAGCGTTGAAATGGGACAGGGAGGCATCGAGCAGTACTTC. Protein sequence: CSVEMGQGGIEQYF.